What follows describes a single T cell receptor beta chain. The antigen remains unidentified. These data are taken from a study of T cells in localized non-small cell lung cancer. Broader study findings: The highest T cell clonality was in uninvolved adjacent lung, above tumor. Longer overall survival associated with higher blood T cell density; shorter survival with higher adjacent-lung clonality.

Profiled with immunoSEQ multiplex PCR; TCRdb holds only in-frame clones, not every one. The sample carries more than 100,000 clones, around 92% recorded once. The sample in question was peripheral blood, obtained before any cancer treatment. This receptor was identified in a female donor over 55 with stage I lung adenocarcinoma.

The CDR3 bases are TGTGCCAGCAGCCCAGGACTAGCGGGAGCCCTCTTCCACGAGCAGTACTTC. As protein: CASSPGLAGALFHEQYF. The chain combines TRBV7-6 with TRBJ2-7, with 13 bases fitting TRBD2. Losses at the gene ends were 5 bases for V and 5 bases for J; bases not matched to a gene: 12. Germline V gene lookup returns CDR1 SGHVS and CDR2 FNYEAQ. The CDR3 contains 17 residues.